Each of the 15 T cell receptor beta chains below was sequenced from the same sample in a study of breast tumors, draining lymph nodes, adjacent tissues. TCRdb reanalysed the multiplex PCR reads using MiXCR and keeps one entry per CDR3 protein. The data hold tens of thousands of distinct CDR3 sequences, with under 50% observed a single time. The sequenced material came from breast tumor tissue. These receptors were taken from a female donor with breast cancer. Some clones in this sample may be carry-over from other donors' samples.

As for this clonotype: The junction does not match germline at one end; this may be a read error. CDR3 sequence: CACSLRLAGAETQYF. In DNA, the CDR3 is TGTGCCTGCAGTTTACGACTAGCGGGAGCAGAGACCCAGTACTTC. The chain recombines TRBV28 with TRBJ2-5; TRBD2 agrees at 12 bases. This CDR3 has 15 amino acids. Germline CDR1 is MDHEN and CDR2 is SYDVKM.

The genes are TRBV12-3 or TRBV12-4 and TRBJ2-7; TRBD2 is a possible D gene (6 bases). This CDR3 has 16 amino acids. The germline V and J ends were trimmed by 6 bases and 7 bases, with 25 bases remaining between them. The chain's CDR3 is CASSPHGTGGRREQYF. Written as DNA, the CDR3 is TGTGCCAGCAGCCCCCACGGGACTGGCGGCAGGCGGGAGCAGTACTTC.

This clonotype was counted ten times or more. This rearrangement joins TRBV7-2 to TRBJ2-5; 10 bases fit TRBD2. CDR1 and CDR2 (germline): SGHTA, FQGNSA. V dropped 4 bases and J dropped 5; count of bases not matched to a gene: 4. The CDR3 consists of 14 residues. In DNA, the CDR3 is TGTGCCAGCAGCTACCTTAGCGGGGGGGAGACCCAGTACTTC. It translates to CASSYLSGGETQYF.

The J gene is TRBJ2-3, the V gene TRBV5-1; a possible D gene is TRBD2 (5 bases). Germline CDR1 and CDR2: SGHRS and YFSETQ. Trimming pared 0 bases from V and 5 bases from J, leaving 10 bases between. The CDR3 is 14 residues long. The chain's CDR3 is CASSLGGPRDTQYF. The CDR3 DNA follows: TGCGCCAGCAGCTTGGGCGGGCCTAGAGATACGCAGTATTTT.

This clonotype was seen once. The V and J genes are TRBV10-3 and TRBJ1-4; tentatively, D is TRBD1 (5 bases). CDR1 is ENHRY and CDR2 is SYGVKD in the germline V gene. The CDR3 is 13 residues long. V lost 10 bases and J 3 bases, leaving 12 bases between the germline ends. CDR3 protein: CASRDGANEKLFF. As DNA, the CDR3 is TGTGCCAGCAGGGACGGAGCTAATGAAAAACTGTTTTTT.

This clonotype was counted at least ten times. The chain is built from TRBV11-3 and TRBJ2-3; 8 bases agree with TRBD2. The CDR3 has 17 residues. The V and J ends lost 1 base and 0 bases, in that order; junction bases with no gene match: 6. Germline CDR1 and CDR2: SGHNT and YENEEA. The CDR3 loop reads CASSLGVTSGSTDTQYF. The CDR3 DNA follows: TGTGCCAGCAGCTTAGGGGTCACTAGCGGAAGCACAGATACGCAGTATTTT. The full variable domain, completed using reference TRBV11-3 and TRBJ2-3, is EAGVVQSPRYKIIEKKQPVAFWCNPISGHNTLYWYLQNLGQGPELLIRYENEEAVDDSQLPKDRFSAERLKGVDSTLKIQPAELGDSAVYLCASSLGVTSGSTDTQYFGPGTRLTVL.

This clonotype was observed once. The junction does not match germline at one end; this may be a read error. CDR3 nucleotide sequence: TGCAGTGCCCTGACAGGGCTGAACACTGGAGCTTTCTTT. It specifies CSALTGLNTGAFF. This chain links TRBV20-1 with TRBJ1-1; 7 bases match TRBD1. The CDR3 spans 13 residues. Germline assignment: CDR1 DFQATT and CDR2 SNEGSKA (reference sequence).

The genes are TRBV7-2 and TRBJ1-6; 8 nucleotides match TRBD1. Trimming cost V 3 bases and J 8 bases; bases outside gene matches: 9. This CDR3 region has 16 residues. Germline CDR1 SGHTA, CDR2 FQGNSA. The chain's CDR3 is CASSFPGTGSDSPLHF. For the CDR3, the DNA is TGTGCCAGCAGCTTCCCCGGGACAGGTTCGGATTCACCCCTCCACTTT.

As DNA, the CDR3 is TGTGCCAGCAGAAGATCGGGGGGTAGCGGGAACTATGGCTACACCTTC. The encoded protein is CASRRSGGSGNYGYTF. The V gene is TRBV4-2, the J gene TRBJ1-2; possibly TRBD1 for D (5 bases). V was trimmed by 6 bases and J by 2 bases, leaving 19 bases between them. This CDR3 contains 16 residues. Germline CDR1 and CDR2: LGHNA and YNFKEQ.

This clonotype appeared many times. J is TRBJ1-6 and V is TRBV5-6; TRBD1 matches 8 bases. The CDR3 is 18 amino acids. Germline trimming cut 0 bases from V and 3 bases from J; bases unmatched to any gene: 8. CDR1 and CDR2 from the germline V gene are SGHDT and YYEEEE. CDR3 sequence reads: CASSLGTDRGRYNSPLHF. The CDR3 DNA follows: TGTGCCAGCAGCTTGGGGACTGACAGGGGCCGCTATAATTCACCCCTCCACTTT.

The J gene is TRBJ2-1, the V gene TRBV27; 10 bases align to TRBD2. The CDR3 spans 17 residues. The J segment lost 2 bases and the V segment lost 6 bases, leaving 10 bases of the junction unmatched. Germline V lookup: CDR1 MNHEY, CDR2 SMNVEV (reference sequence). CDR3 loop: CASSPTGTSATYNEQFF. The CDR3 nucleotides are TGTGCCAGCAGCCCAACCGGGACTAGCGCGACCTACAATGAGCAGTTCTTC.

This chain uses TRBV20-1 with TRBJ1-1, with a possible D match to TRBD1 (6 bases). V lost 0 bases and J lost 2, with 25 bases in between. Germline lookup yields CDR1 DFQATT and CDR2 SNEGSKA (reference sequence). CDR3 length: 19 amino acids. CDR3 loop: CSARDHLRAAGGSNTEAFF. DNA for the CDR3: TGCAGTGCTAGAGATCATCTCCGGGCAGCTGGGGGCTCAAACACTGAAGCTTTCTTT.

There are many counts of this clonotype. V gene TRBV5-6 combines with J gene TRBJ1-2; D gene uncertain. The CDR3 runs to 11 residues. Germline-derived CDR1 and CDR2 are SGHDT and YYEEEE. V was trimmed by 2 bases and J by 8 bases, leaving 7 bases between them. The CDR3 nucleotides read TGTGCCAGCAGCTTCATTGGGGGCTACACCTTC. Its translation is CASSFIGGYTF.

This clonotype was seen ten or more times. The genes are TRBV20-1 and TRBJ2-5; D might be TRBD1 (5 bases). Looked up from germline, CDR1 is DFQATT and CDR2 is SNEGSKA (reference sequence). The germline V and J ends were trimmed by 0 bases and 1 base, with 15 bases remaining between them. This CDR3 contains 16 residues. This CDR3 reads CSARDRVAGRQETQYF. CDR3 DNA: TGCAGTGCTAGAGATCGTGTGGCAGGGCGCCAAGAGACCCAGTACTTC.

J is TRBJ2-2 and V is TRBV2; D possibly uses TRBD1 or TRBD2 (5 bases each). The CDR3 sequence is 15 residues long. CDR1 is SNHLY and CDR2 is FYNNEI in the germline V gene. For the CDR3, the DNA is TGTGCTAGAGTGTTGGGGGTTTTTGACACCGGGGAGCTGTTTTTT. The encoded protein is CARVLGVFDTGELFF.